This T cell receptor beta chain originates from a study of high-grade serous ovarian cancer treatment subgroups. Study in general: Each sample yielded on average around 7,000 unique TCR beta rearrangements from around 14,000 reads.

General study findings and limits: CDR1 and CDR2 were left unanalyzed; analyses focused on CDR3. These tumor repertoires lack spatial information from bulk sequencing.

Clones were sequenced by immunoSEQ multiplex PCR, and TCRdb holds only the in-frame ones, with some missing. Among about 16,000 clones listed, roughly 67% were seen once. Tumor samples were obtained before definitive surgery or chemotherapy. J was trimmed by 0 bases and V by 3 bases; bases with no gene match: 1. The CDR3 covers 14 residues. Looked up from germline, CDR1 is SGHAT and CDR2 is FQNNGV. Worth noting for this clone: Its antigen is not known.

Material: tumor tissue. This sequence joins TRBV11-2 and TRBJ2-7; TRBD2 matches at 8 bases. The TCR sequence derives from a human donor with high-grade serous ovarian cancer. This chain's CDR3 is CASSFGTSSYEQYF. DNA of the CDR3: TGTGCCAGCAGCTTCGGGACTAGCTCCTACGAGCAGTACTTC.